The next 6 T cell receptor beta chains were all read from a single sample in a study of blood T cell repertoires in COVID-19. Sequencing was performed with immunoSEQ multiplex PCR; in TCRdb, only in-frame clones are kept and a portion is missing. The data show roughly 91,000 clones, roughly 84% seen once. The sequenced material came from peripheral blood. The receptors come from a man in his 70s with acute or convalescent COVID-19.

There are a few counts of this clone. The chain employs TRBV10-2 and TRBJ2-2; TRBD1 aligns across 7 bases. CDR1 and CDR2 (germline): WSHSY, SAAADI. The J segment lost 2 bases and the V segment lost 4 bases, leaving 7 bases of the junction unmatched. The CDR3 has 16 residues. CDR3 sequence reads: CASSAPPGGNTGELFF. The CDR3 nucleotides are TGCGCCAGCAGTGCCCCGCCAGGGGGTAACACCGGGGAGCTGTTTTTT.

This clone has more than one count but fewer than ten. J is TRBJ1-2 and V is TRBV28, with TRBD1 matching 7 bases. CDR3 length equals 14 residues. Trimming took 7 bases from V and 6 from J; bases not matched to a gene: 11. Germline CDR1 MDHEN, CDR2 SYDVKM. CDR3 region: CASTPTGNRNGYTF. In DNA, the CDR3 is TGTGCCAGCACCCCGACAGGGAACAGGAATGGCTACACCTTC.

The chain is built from TRBV5-6 and TRBJ1-6; a possible D gene is TRBD1 (5 bases). The CDR3 totals 14 residues. Germline V gene lookup returns CDR1 SGHDT and CDR2 YYEEEE. V gave up 1 base and J gave up 8 bases, with 10 bases separating them. CDR3 nucleotides: TGTGCCAGCAGCTTGTTTCGACAGCATTCACCCCTCCACTTT. As protein: CASSLFRQHSPLHF.

This chain uses TRBV4-1 with TRBJ2-2, with 10 bases that match TRBD2. Germline trimming cut 4 bases from V and 0 bases from J; bases unmatched to any gene: 14. This CDR3 spans 20 amino acids. Per the germline V gene, CDR1 is MGHRA and CDR2 is YSYEKL. CDR3 residues: CASSPGGSGGPSTNTGELFF. Written as DNA, the CDR3 is TGCGCCAGCAGCCCCGGAGGTAGCGGGGGGCCGAGTACGAACACCGGGGAGCTGTTTTTT.

The genes are TRBV19 and TRBJ1-4, with 8 bases identical to TRBD1. CDR3 length: 15 residues. Losses at the gene ends were 4 bases for V and 4 bases for J; bases not matched to a gene: 5. Germline V gives CDR1 LNHDA, CDR2 SQIVND (reference sequence). CDR3 loop: CASSRQGAVNEKLFF. CDR3 sequence (DNA): TGTGCCAGTAGTAGGCAGGGGGCAGTTAATGAAAAACTGTTTTTT.

This sequence joins TRBV7-9 and TRBJ2-1, with TRBD2 as a possible D gene (6 bases). V lost 3 bases and J lost 6, with 15 bases in between. CDR1 and CDR2 from the germline V gene are SEHNR and FQNEAQ (reference sequence). This CDR3 spans 15 amino acids. Written as DNA, the CDR3 is TGTGCCAGCAGCTTCGCGGGGCCTCCGTCCAATGAGCAGTTCTTC. It translates to CASSFAGPPSNEQFF.